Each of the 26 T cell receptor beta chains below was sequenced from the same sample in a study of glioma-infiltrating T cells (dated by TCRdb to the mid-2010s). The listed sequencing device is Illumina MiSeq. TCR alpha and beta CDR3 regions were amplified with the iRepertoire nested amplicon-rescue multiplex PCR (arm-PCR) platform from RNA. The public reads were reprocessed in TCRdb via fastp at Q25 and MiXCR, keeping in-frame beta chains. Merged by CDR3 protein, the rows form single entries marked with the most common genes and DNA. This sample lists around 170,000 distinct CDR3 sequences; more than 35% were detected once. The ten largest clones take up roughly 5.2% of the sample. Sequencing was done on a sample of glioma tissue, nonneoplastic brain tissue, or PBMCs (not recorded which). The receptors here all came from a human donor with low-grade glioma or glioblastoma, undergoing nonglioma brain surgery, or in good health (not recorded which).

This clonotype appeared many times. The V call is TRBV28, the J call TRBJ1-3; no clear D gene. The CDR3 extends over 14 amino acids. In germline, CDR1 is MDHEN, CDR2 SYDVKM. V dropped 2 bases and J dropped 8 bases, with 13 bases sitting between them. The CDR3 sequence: CASSLPRLVDTIYF. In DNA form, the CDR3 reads TGTGCCAGCAGTTTACCCCGACTGGTGGACACCATATATTTT.

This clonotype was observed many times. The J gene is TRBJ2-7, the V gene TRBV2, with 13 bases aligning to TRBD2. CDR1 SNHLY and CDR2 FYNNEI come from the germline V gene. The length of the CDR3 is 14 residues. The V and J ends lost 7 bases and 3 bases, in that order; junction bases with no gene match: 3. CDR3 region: CASMRTSGSYEQYF. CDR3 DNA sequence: TGTGCCAGCATGCGGACTAGCGGGAGCTACGAGCAGTACTTC.

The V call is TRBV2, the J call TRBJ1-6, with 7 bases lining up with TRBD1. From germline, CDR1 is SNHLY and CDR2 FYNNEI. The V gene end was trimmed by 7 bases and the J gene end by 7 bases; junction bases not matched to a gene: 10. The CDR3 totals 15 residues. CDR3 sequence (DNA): TGTGCCAGCACCCTGGCGAGGGGGCGGAATTCACCCCTCCACTTT. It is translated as CASTLARGRNSPLHF.

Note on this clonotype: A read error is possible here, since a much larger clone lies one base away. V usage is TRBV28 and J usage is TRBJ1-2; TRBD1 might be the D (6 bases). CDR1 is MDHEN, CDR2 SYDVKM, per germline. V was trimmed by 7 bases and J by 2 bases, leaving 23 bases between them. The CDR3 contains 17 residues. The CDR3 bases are TGTGCCAGCATTCAGACCCGAACGGACAGTAGAAACTATGGCTACACCTTC. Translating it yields CASIQTRTDSRNYGYTF.

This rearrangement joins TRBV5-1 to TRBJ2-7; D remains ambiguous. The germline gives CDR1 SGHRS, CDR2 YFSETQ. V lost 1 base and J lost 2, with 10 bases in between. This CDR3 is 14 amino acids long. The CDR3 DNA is TGCGCCAGCAGCTTGATTGGAGCTGCCTACGAGCAGTACTTC. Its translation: CASSLIGAAYEQYF.

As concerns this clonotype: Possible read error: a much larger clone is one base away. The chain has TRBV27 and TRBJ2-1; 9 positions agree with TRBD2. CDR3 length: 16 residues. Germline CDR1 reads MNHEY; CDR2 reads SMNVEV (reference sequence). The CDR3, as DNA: TGTGCCAGCAGCCTCAAAAGCGGGAGGACCTACAATGAGAAGTTCTTC. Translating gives CASSLKSGRTYNEKFF.

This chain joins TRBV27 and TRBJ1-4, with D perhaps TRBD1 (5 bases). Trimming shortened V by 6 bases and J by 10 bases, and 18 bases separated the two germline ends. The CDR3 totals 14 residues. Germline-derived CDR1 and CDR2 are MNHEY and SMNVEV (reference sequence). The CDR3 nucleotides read TGTGCCAGCAGGGGGATAGGGGTCAGTGGAAAACTGTTTTTT. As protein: CASRGIGVSGKLFF.

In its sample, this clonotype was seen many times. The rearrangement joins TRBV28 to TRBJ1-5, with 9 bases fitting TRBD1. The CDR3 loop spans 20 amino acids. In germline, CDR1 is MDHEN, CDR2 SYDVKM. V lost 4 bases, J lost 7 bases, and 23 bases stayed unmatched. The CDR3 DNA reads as TGTGCCAGCAGTTATGCGCAACGGGGACGCGGGACAGGGCTGCGACAGCCCCAGCATTTT. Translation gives CASSYAQRGRGTGLRQPQHF.

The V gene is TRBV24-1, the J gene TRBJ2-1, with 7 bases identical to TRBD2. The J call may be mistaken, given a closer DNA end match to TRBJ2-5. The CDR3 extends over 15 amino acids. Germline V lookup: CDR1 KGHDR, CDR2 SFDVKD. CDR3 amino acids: CATSDPTGGFGTQYF. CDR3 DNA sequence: TGTGCCACCAGTGACCCCACCGGGGGGTTCGGGACCCAGTACTTC.

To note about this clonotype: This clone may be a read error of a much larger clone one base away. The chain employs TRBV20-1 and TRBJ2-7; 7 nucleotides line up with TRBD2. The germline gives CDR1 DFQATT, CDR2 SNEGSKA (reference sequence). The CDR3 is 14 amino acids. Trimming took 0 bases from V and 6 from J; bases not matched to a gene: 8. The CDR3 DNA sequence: TGCAGTGCTAGAGATGCGGGAGATTCCACCGAGCAGTACTTC. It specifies CSARDAGDSTEQYF.

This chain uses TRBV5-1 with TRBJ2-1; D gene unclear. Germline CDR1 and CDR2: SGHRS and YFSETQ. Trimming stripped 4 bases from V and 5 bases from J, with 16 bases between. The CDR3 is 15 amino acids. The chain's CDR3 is CASSPGAGPNNEQFF. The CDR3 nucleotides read TGCGCCAGCAGCCCAGGAGCAGGTCCCAACAATGAGCAGTTCTTC.

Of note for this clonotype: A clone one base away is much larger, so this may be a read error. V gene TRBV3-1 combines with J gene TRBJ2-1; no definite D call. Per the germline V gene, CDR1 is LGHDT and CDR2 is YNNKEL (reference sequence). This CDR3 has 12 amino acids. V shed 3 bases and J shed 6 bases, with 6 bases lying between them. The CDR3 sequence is CASSQRINEQFF. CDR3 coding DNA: TGTGCCAGCAGCCAGCGGATCAATGAGCAGTTCTTC.

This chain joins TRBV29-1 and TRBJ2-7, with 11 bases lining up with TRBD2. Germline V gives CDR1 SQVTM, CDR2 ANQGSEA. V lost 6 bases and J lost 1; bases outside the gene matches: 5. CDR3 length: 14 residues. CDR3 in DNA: TGCAGCGTCTTGACTAGCGGGATATCCTACGAGCAGTACTTC. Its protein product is CSVLTSGISYEQYF.

The CDR3 reads CASSPRGLAGTPTAYEQYF. As DNA, the CDR3 is TGTGCCAGCAGCCCAAGAGGACTAGCGGGGACGCCAACAGCCTACGAGCAGTACTTC. J is TRBJ2-7 and V is TRBV9, with TRBD2 matching over 12 bases. From germline, CDR1 is SGDLS and CDR2 YYNGEE. This CDR3 is 19 amino acids long. With V trimmed by 4 bases and J by 2 bases, 16 bases remained unmatched. The variable domain in full, with the rest retrieved from reference TRBV9 and TRBJ2-7, is DSGVTQTPKHLITATGQRVTLRCSPRSGDLSVYWYQQSLDQGLQFLIQYYNGEERAKGNILERFSAQQFPDLHSELNLSSLELGDSALYFCASSPRGLAGTPTAYEQYFGPGTRLTVT.

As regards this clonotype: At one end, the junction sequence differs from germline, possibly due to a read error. The CDR3 reads CASSGDLRNERFF. For the CDR3, the DNA is TGTGCCAGCAGTGGGGACCTGCGGAATGAGCGGTTCTTC. The V call is TRBV2, the J call TRBJ2-1; D tentatively reads TRBD1 or TRBD2 (5 bases each). The germline CDR1 and CDR2 sequences are SNHLY and FYNNEI. CDR3 length: 13 amino acids. The full variable domain, with the rest looked up from reference TRBV2 and TRBJ2-1, is EPEVTQTPSHQVTQMGQEVILRCVPISNHLYFYWYRQILGQKVEFLVSFYNNEISEKSEIFDDQFSVERPDGSNFTLKIRSTKLEDSAMYFCASSGDLRNERFFGPGTRLTVL.

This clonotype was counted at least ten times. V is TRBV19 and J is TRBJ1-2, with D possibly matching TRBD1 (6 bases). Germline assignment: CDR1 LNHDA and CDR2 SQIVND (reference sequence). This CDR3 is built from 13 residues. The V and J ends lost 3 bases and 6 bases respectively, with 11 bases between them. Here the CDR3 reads CASSISRGDGYTF. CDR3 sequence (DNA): TGTGCCAGTAGTATCTCCAGGGGAGATGGCTACACCTTC.

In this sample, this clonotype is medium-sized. The CDR3, as DNA: TGTTCTGTTCGGGGTCCTACAGATACGCAGTATTTT. Protein sequence: CSVRGPTDTQYF. The rearrangement joins TRBV6-1 to TRBJ2-3; D perhaps matches TRBD2 (5 bases). Germline lookup yields CDR1 MNHNS and CDR2 SASEGT. The CDR3 length is 12 residues.

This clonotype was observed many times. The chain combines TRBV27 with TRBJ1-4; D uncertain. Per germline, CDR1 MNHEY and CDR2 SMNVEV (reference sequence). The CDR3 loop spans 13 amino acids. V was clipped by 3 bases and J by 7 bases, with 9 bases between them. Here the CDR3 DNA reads TGTGCCAGCAGTTTGACTCGGGTTGAAAAACTGTTTTTT. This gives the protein CASSLTRVEKLFF.

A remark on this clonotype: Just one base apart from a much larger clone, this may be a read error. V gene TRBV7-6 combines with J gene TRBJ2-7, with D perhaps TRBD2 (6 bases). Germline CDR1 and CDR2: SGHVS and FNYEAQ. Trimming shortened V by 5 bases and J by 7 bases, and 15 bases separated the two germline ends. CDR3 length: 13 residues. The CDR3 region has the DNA TGTGCCAGCAGCCGGGACTCCCTAGAAGAGCAGTACTTC. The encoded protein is CASSRDSLEEQYF.

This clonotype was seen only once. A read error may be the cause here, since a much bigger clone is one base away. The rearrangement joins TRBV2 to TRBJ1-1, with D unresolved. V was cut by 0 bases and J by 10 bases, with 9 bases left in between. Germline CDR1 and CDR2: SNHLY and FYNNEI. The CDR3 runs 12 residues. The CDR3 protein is CASSEAGYGAFF. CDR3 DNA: TGTGCCAGCAGTGAAGCCGGATATGGAGCTTTCTTT.

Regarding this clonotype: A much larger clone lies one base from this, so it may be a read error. This CDR3 reads CASSEASGRAVGDTQYF. CDR3 DNA sequence: TGTGCCAGCAGTGAGGCTAGCGGGAGGGCCGTGGGAGATACGCAGTATTTT. This chain uses TRBV6-1 with TRBJ2-3; 12 bases align to TRBD2. V gave up 3 bases and J gave up 5 bases; unmatched junction bases: 9. Germline CDR1 reads MNHNS; CDR2 reads SASEGT. The length of the CDR3 is 17 residues.

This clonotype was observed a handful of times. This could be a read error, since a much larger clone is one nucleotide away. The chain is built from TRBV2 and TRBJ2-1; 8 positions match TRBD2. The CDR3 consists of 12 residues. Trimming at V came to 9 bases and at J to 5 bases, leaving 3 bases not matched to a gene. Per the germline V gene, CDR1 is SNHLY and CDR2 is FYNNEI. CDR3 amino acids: CARGTRNNEQFF. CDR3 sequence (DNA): TGTGCCAGAGGGACTAGAAACAATGAGCAGTTCTTC.

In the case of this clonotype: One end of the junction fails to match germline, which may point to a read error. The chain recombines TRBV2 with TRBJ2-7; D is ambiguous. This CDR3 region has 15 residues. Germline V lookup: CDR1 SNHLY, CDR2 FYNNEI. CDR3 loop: CASRRTLGHSHEQYF. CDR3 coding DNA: TGTGCCAGCAGAAGAACCCTTGGTCACTCCCACGAGCAGTACTTC.

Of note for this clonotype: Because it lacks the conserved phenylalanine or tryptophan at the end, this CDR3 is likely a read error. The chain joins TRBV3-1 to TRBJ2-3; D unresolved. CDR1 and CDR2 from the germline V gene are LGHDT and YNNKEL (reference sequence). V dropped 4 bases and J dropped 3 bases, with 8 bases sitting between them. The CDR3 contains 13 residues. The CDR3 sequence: CASSPTVTDTQYI. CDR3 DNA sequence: TGTGCCAGCAGCCCGACGGTAACAGATACGCAGTATATT.

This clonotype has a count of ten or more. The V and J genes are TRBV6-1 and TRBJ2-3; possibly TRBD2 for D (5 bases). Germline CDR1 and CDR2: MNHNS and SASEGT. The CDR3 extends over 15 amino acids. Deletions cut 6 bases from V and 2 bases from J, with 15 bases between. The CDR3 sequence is CASSQERAPTDTQYF. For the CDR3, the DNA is TGTGCCAGCAGCCAGGAGAGGGCCCCCACAGATACGCAGTATTTT.

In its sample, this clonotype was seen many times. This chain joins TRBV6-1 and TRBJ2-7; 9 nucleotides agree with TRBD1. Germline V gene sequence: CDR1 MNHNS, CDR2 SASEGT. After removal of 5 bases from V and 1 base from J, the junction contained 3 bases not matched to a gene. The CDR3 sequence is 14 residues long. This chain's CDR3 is CASSNGQGSYEQYF. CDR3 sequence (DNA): TGTGCCAGCAGTAACGGACAGGGGTCCTACGAGCAGTACTTC.